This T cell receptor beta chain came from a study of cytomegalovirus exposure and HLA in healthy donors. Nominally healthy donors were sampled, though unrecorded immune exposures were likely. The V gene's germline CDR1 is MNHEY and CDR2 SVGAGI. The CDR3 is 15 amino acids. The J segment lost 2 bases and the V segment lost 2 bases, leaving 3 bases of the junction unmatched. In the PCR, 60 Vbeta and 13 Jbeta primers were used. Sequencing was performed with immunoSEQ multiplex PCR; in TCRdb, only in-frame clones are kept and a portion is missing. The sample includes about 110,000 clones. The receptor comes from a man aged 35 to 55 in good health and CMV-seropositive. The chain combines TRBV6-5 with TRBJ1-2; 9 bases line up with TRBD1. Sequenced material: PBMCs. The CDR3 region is CASSYQGQGNYGYTF. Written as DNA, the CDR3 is TGTGCCAGCAGTTACCAGGGACAGGGAAACTATGGCTACACCTTC.